What follows are 30 T cell receptor beta chains derived from one specimen sequenced in a study of blood T cell repertoires in COVID-19. Clones were read by immunoSEQ multiplex PCR, and TCRdb kept only the in-frame ones, dropping some. Of about 74,000 clones detected, around 90% appear once; the ten largest clones hold about 1%. The sequencing sample was made of peripheral blood. The source of these receptors is a woman aged 50 to 60 in a cohort sampled during active COVID-19.

The chain employs TRBV28 and TRBJ1-2; no clear D. V lost 3 bases and J 7 bases, leaving 12 bases between the germline ends. This CDR3 has 13 amino acids. Germline V gives CDR1 MDHEN, CDR2 SYDVKM. CDR3 in amino acids: CASSLSLVAGYTF. The CDR3 DNA follows: TGTGCCAGCAGTTTGTCCCTAGTAGCTGGCTACACCTTC.

This chain connects TRBV5-1 to TRBJ1-5; a weak D match, TRBD1 (6 bases). V was cut by 2 bases and J by 5 bases, with 14 bases left in between. Germline-derived CDR1 and CDR2 are SGHRS and YFSETQ. The CDR3 runs 15 residues. The CDR3 nucleotides read TGCGCCAGCAGCTTTACAGGGCAGGGAGATCAGCCCCAGCATTTT. This encodes CASSFTGQGDQPQHF.

The V gene is TRBV6-5, the J gene TRBJ2-3; 10 bases fit TRBD2. Germline V gives CDR1 MNHEY, CDR2 SVGAGI. V lost 6 bases to trimming and J lost 6 bases; unmatched junction nucleotides: 9. CDR3 length equals 15 residues. CDR3: CASRSGTSARDTQYF. CDR3 in DNA: TGTGCCAGCAGGTCCGGGACTAGCGCCCGTGATACGCAGTATTTT.

The chain links TRBV16 to TRBJ1-5, with D perhaps matching TRBD1 (6 bases). The CDR3 has 14 residues. Germline assignment: CDR1 KGHSY and CDR2 FQNENV. V was clipped by 2 bases and J by 5 bases, with 10 bases between them. The CDR3 protein is CASSQPYRDQPQHF. In DNA form, the CDR3 reads TGTGCCAGCAGCCAACCGTACAGGGATCAGCCCCAGCATTTT. The full variable domain, rest sourced from reference TRBV16 and TRBJ1-5, is GEEVAQTPKHLVRGEGQKAKLYCAPIKGHSYVFWYQQVLKNEFKFLISFQNENVFDETGMPKERFSAKCLPNSPCSLEIQATKLEDSAVYFCASSQPYRDQPQHFGDGTRLSIL.

The gene calls are TRBV5-4 and TRBJ2-7, with 9 bases matching TRBD1. The CDR3 spans 19 residues. CDR1 and CDR2 from the germline V gene are SGHNT and YYREEE (reference sequence). V trimming: 4 bases; J trimming: 3 bases; junction bases outside the gene matches: 20. CDR3 amino acids: CASSPDRDRVGNPFYEQYF. CDR3 DNA sequence: TGTGCCAGCAGCCCGGACCGGGACAGGGTGGGAAATCCCTTCTACGAGCAGTACTTC.

The chain employs TRBV28 and TRBJ2-1; the D is unclear. The CDR3 is made up of 15 amino acids. Trimming stripped 2 bases from V and 6 bases from J, with 14 bases between. CDR1 is MDHEN and CDR2 is SYDVKM in the germline V gene. The CDR3 DNA reads TGTGCCAGCAGTTTAGTGGGCAGGTTCAGCAATGAGCAGTTCTTC. Translating it yields CASSLVGRFSNEQFF.

The J gene is TRBJ2-7, the V gene TRBV7-6; TRBD2 matches 10 bases. Trimming removed 5 bases from V and 5 bases from J; junction bases left unmatched: 15. Germline V lookup: CDR1 SGHVS, CDR2 FNYEAQ. The CDR3 length is 17 residues. CDR3 nucleotide sequence: TGTGCCAGCAGCCGAACCCCGCCCGGGACTAGCGAGGACGAGCAGTACTTC. Protein sequence: CASSRTPPGTSEDEQYF.

V is TRBV19 and J is TRBJ2-1; D call uncertain. CDR3 size: 12 residues. Trimming took 5 bases from V and 6 from J, leaving 8 bases between them. From germline, CDR1 is LNHDA and CDR2 SQIVND (reference sequence). In DNA, the CDR3 is TGTGCCAGTAGTGTTCCGTTCAATGAGCAGTTCTTC. It specifies CASSVPFNEQFF.

The chain recombines TRBV19 with TRBJ2-7, with 8 bases that match TRBD1. CDR1 LNHDA and CDR2 SQIVND come from the germline V gene (reference sequence). This CDR3 comprises 14 residues. V lost 3 bases and J lost 3; bases outside the gene matches: 4. CDR3 nucleotide sequence: TGTGCCAGTAGTATTGGGACAGGCCTCTACGAGCAGTACTTC. This encodes CASSIGTGLYEQYF.

V gene TRBV10-3 combines with J gene TRBJ1-5; 7 bases map to TRBD1. V lost 5 bases to trimming and J lost 4 bases; unmatched junction nucleotides: 2. Germline V gene sequence: CDR1 ENHRY, CDR2 SYGVKD. This CDR3 contains 13 residues. This CDR3 is CAISLQGNQPQHF. The CDR3 region has the DNA TGTGCCATCAGTCTACAGGGGAATCAGCCCCAGCATTTT.

The V gene is TRBV6-1, the J gene TRBJ2-3, with 10 bases identical to TRBD2. With V trimmed by 3 bases and J by 3 bases, 3 bases remained unmatched. The CDR3 runs to 15 residues. Germline V lookup: CDR1 MNHNS, CDR2 SASEGT. The CDR3 spells CASSEISGRTDTQYF. The CDR3 nucleotides read TGTGCCAGCAGTGAGATTAGCGGGAGGACAGATACGCAGTATTTT.

In this sample, this clone turned up a few times. The chain combines TRBV30 with TRBJ1-2, with 9 bases lining up with TRBD1. CDR1 is GTSNPN and CDR2 is SVGIG in the germline V gene (reference sequence). Trimming at V came to 5 bases and at J to 6 bases, leaving 7 bases not matched to a gene. This CDR3 comprises 13 residues. The chain's CDR3 is CAWRTGARNGYTF. The CDR3 DNA reads TGTGCCTGGCGGACAGGGGCGAGAAATGGCTACACCTTC.

The chain recombines TRBV5-1 with TRBJ2-7; 8 bases map to TRBD1. The CDR3 is 15 residues long. Trimming took 1 base from V and 5 from J; bases not matched to a gene: 8. Germline values: CDR1 SGHRS, CDR2 YFSETQ. CDR3 sequence reads: CASSLRSTGANEQYF. Here the CDR3 DNA reads TGCGCCAGCAGCTTGAGGTCGACAGGGGCTAACGAGCAGTACTTC.

The chain carries TRBV6-5 and TRBJ2-1, with TRBD1 matching over 9 bases. V was clipped by 5 bases and J by 7 bases; unmatched bases: 9. The germline gives CDR1 MNHEY, CDR2 SVGAGI. The CDR3 runs 15 residues. The CDR3 region is CASSSPQGAGNEQFF. CDR3 in DNA: TGTGCCAGCAGTAGCCCACAGGGGGCGGGTAATGAGCAGTTCTTC.

The chain uses TRBV5-4 and TRBJ2-5, with 7 bases lining up with TRBD2. The junction had 5 bases not matched to a gene; V was cut back by 1 base and J by 2 bases. The CDR3 has 15 amino acids. Germline V lookup: CDR1 SGHNT, CDR2 YYREEE (reference sequence). The CDR3: CASSLREAQQETQYF. CDR3 nucleotide sequence: TGTGCCAGCAGCTTGCGGGAGGCTCAACAAGAGACCCAGTACTTC.

The J gene is TRBJ1-5, the V gene TRBV19, with TRBD1 matching over 7 bases. Germline V gives CDR1 LNHDA, CDR2 SQIVND (reference sequence). The CDR3 covers 17 residues. V lost 4 bases and J lost 9; bases outside the gene matches: 18. The CDR3: CASSRVTSKTGFTPQHF. The CDR3 DNA reads as TGTGCCAGTAGTAGGGTGACATCCAAGACAGGGTTCACGCCCCAGCATTTT.

The chain couples TRBV6-5 to TRBJ2-1; TRBD2 agrees at 10 bases. CDR1 is MNHEY and CDR2 is SVGAGI in the germline V gene. With 4 bases clipped from V and 4 bases from J, the junction kept 7 bases outside the gene matches. This CDR3 has 16 amino acids. CDR3 bases: TGTGCCAGCAGTTCCCGGGCTAGCGGGGGTTACAATGAGCAGTTCTTC. This encodes CASSSRASGGYNEQFF.

This chain links TRBV19 with TRBJ2-1; the D gene is possibly TRBD1 (5 bases). The CDR3 loop spans 15 amino acids. CDR1 and CDR2 from the germline V gene are LNHDA and SQIVND (reference sequence). Trimming removed 5 bases at V and 3 bases at J, with 14 bases between. Here the CDR3 reads CASSPDSYLYNEQFF. DNA for the CDR3: TGTGCCAGTAGTCCAGACAGTTACCTCTACAATGAGCAGTTCTTC. Drawing the rest from reference TRBV19 and TRBJ2-1, the complete variable domain is DGGITQSPKYLFRKEGQNVTLSCEQNLNHDAMYWYRQDPGQGLRLIYYSQIVNDFQKGDIAEGYSVSREKKESFPLTVTSAQKNPTAFYLCASSPDSYLYNEQFFGPGTRLTVL.

The rearrangement uses TRBV28 and TRBJ1-1; 7 bases agree with TRBD1. This CDR3 is built from 17 residues. V lost 6 bases, J lost 2 bases, and 15 bases stayed unmatched. CDR1 is MDHEN, CDR2 SYDVKM, per germline. The CDR3: CASSSFLPQGLNTEAFF. CDR3 bases: TGTGCCAGCAGCTCCTTTTTACCACAGGGGTTAAACACTGAAGCTTTCTTT.

V is TRBV3-1 (or the pseudogene TRBV3-2) and J is TRBJ1-1; TRBD1 matches 7 bases. Germline trimming cut 4 bases from V and 3 bases from J; bases unmatched to any gene: 8. The V gene's germline CDR1 is LGHDT and CDR2 YNNKEL (reference sequence). The CDR3 sequence is 15 residues long. This CDR3 reads CASSLAGTDYTEAFF. CDR3 nucleotides: TGTGCCAGCAGCCTTGCCGGGACAGACTACACTGAAGCTTTCTTT.

The chain carries TRBV4-2 and TRBJ1-1; D is ambiguous. The CDR3 covers 14 residues. The germline gives CDR1 LGHNA, CDR2 YNFKEQ. Trimming took 4 bases from V and 4 from J, leaving 13 bases between them. In DNA, the CDR3 is TGTGCCAGCAGCCCCATGGCGGGCCCCACTGAAGCTTTCTTT. Translating gives CASSPMAGPTEAFF.

The chain is built from TRBV6-5 and TRBJ1-6; TRBD1 agrees at 7 bases. V was pared by 1 base and J by 7 bases, with 7 bases of the junction left unmatched. The CDR3 runs to 16 residues. Germline V gene data show CDR1 as MNHEY and CDR2 as SVGAGI. This chain's CDR3 is CASSYWGTVKNSPLHF. The CDR3 region has the DNA TGTGCCAGCAGTTACTGGGGGACAGTAAAAAATTCACCCCTCCACTTT.

The V gene is TRBV7-9, the J gene TRBJ2-7, with 14 bases fitting TRBD2. The CDR3 extends over 17 amino acids. Trimming removed 3 bases from V and 3 bases from J; junction bases left unmatched: 7. Looked up from germline, CDR1 is SEHNR and CDR2 is FQNEAQ (reference sequence). The CDR3 reads CASSFATSGRANYEQYF. The CDR3 nucleotides read TGTGCCAGCAGCTTCGCGACTAGCGGGAGGGCCAACTACGAGCAGTACTTC.

V is TRBV7-9 and J is TRBJ2-7; 13 nucleotides agree with TRBD2. This CDR3 spans 15 amino acids. V lost 5 bases, J lost 3 bases, and 4 bases stayed unmatched. In germline, CDR1 is SEHNR, CDR2 FQNEAQ (reference sequence). CDR3 loop: CASSQGLAGLYEQYF. Here the CDR3 DNA reads TGTGCCAGCAGCCAGGGACTAGCGGGGCTCTACGAGCAGTACTTC.

The chain recombines TRBV19 with TRBJ2-5, with 9 bases that match TRBD2. The V gene end was trimmed by 3 bases and the J gene end by 4 bases; junction bases not matched to a gene: 6. Germline CDR1 is LNHDA and CDR2 is SQIVND (reference sequence). The CDR3 covers 15 residues. CDR3 nucleotide sequence: TGTGCCAGTAGTATGGGCGGGAGGGCCGGAGAGACCCAGTACTTC. It translates to CASSMGGRAGETQYF.

The chain joins TRBV10-3 to TRBJ2-7; TRBD1 agrees at 10 bases. V trimming: 2 bases; J trimming: 7 bases; junction bases outside the gene matches: 8. The CDR3 consists of 15 residues. CDR1 is ENHRY and CDR2 is SYGVKD in the germline V gene. The CDR3 nucleotides are TGTGCCATCAGTGAGGCCGGGACAGGGGCCGGGGAGCAGTACTTC. Its translation: CAISEAGTGAGEQYF.

CDR3 nucleotides: TGCAGCGCCGAAGGGGCCCTAGCGGGAGGGGGCAATGAGCAGTTCTTC. Protein: CSAEGALAGGGNEQFF. This chain links TRBV29-1 with TRBJ2-1; 12 nucleotides match TRBD2. Germline V lookup: CDR1 SQVTM, CDR2 ANQGSEA. This CDR3 is built from 16 residues. The ends lost 7 bases at V and 6 bases at J; junction bases unmatched: 13.

This clone was seen only once. The chain combines TRBV6-5 with TRBJ2-6; a weak D match, TRBD2 (7 bases). CDR1 is MNHEY, CDR2 SVGAGI, per germline. This CDR3 has 14 amino acids. V was pared by 11 bases and J by 4 bases, with 15 bases between. CDR3 sequence: CAAARGGGANVLTF. The CDR3 region has the DNA TGTGCCGCGGCGAGGGGGGGAGGGGCCAACGTCCTGACTTTC.

J is TRBJ1-1 and V is TRBV7-3; no firm D call. Trimming stripped 3 bases from V and 1 base from J, with 9 bases between. The germline CDR1 and CDR2 sequences are SGHTA and FQGTGA. CDR3 length equals 14 residues. The CDR3 DNA reads as TGTGCCAGCAGCTTCGAGGGTCCGAACACTGAAGCTTTCTTT. Its protein is CASSFEGPNTEAFF.

The chain uses TRBV5-1 and TRBJ1-4, with 8 nucleotides matching TRBD1. Trimming at V came to 1 base and at J to 5 bases, leaving 4 bases not matched to a gene. CDR1 is SGHRS and CDR2 is YFSETQ in the germline V gene. The CDR3 consists of 15 residues. The CDR3 loop is CASSLPQGANEKLFF. In nucleotides, the CDR3 is TGCGCCAGCAGCTTGCCGCAGGGGGCGAATGAAAAACTGTTTTTT.